This TCR beta chain was sequenced in a study of CD8 T cells in Susac syndrome. V shed 0 bases and J shed 5 bases, with 14 bases lying between them. Germline V gives CDR1 SGDLS, CDR2 YYNGEE. The CDR3 loop spans 15 amino acids. Random hexamers primed reverse transcription of about 0.5 to 1 ug RNA. Across 54 Vbeta and 13 Jbeta, TCR beta CDR3 was amplified with immunoSEQ multiplex PCR. TCRdb reanalysed the immunoSEQ multiplex PCR reads using MiXCR and keeps one entry per CDR3 protein. Here the sample spans some 150,000 distinct CDR3 sequences, 85% to 95% being singletons. This rearrangement joins TRBV9 to TRBJ1-2, with D perhaps TRBD1 (5 bases). The receptor was isolated from a human donor with Susac syndrome. Source material: CD4+ T cells from PBMCs. The chain's CDR3 is CASSVAARDVYGYTF. The DNA of the CDR3 is TGTGCCAGCAGCGTAGCTGCCAGGGACGTTTATGGCTACACCTTC. The variable domain in full, completed from reference TRBV9 and TRBJ1-2, reads DSGVTQTPKHLITATGQRVTLRCSPRSGDLSVYWYQQSLDQGLQFLIQYYNGEERAKGNILERFSAQQFPDLHSELNLSSLELGDSALYFCASSVAARDVYGYTFGSGTRLTVV.